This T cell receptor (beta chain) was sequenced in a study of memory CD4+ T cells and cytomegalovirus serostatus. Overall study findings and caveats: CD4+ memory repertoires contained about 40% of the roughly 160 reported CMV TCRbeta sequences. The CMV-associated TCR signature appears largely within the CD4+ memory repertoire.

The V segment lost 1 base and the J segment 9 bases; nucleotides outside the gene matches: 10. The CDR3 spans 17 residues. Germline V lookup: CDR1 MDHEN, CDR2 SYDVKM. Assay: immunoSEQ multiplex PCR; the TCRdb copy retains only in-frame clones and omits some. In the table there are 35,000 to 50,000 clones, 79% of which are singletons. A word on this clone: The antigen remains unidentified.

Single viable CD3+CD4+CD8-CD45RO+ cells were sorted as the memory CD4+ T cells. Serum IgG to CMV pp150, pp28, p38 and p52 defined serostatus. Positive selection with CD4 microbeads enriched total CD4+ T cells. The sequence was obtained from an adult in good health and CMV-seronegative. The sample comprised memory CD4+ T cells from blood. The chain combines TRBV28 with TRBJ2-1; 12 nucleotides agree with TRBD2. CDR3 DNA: TGTGCCAGCAGTTTATTCCCAAGGACTAGCGGGATTACTGAGCAGTTCTTC. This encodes CASSLFPRTSGITEQFF.